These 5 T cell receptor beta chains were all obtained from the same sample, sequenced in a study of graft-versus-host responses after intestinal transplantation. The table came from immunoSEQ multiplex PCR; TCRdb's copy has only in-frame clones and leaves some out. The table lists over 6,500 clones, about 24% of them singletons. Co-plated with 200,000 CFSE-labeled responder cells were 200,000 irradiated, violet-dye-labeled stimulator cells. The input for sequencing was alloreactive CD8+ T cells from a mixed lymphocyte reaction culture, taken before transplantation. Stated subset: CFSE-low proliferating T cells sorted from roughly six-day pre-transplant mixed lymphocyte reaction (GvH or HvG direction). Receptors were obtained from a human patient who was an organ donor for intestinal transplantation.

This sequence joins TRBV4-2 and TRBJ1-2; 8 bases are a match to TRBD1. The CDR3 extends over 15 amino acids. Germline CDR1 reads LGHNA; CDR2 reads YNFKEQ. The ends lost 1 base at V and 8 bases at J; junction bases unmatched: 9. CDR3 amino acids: CASSQAYRGMEGYTF. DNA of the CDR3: TGTGCCAGCAGCCAAGCGTACAGGGGGATGGAAGGCTACACCTTC.

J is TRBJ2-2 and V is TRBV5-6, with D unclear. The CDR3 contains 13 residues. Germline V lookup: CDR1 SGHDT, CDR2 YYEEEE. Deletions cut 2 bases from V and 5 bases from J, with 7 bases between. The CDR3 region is CASSFGPTGELFF. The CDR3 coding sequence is TGTGCCAGCAGCTTTGGCCCAACCGGGGAGCTGTTTTTT.

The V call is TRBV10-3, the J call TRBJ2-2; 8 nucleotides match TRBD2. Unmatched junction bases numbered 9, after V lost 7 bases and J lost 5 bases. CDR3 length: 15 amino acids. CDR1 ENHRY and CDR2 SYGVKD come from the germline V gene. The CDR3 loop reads CAITERAGETGELFF. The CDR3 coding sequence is TGTGCCATCACCGAGAGAGCGGGAGAAACCGGGGAGCTGTTTTTT.

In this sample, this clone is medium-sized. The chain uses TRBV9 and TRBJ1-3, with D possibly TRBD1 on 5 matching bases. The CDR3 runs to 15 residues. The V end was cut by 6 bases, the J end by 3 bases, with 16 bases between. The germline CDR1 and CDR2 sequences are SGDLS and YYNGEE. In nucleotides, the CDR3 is TGTGCCAGCACCCGAGGTGGGGGGTTTGGAAACACCATATATTTT. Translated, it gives CASTRGGGFGNTIYF.

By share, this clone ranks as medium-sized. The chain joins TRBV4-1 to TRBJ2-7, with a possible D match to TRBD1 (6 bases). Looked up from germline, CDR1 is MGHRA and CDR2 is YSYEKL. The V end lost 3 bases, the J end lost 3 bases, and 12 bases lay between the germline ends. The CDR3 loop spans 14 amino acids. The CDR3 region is CASSQYSRGYEQYF. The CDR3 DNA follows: TGCGCCAGCAGCCAGTATTCCAGGGGCTACGAGCAGTACTTC.